The TCR beta chain under discussion was sequenced for a study of control samples from healthy donors and cancer patients. With 5 bases clipped from V and 7 bases from J, the junction kept 5 bases outside the gene matches. CDR3 length equals 15 residues. The germline gives CDR1 SEHNR, CDR2 FQNEAQ (reference sequence). Measured with immunoSEQ multiplex PCR; TCRdb has only the in-frame clones, and not every one. The table lists roughly 120,000 clones, just over 90% of them singletons. The sample was blood. The chain employs TRBV7-9 and TRBJ2-1; 13 nucleotides align to TRBD2. This sequence originates from a woman younger than 30 in good health. Here the CDR3 DNA reads TGTGCCAGCAGCGTAACTAGCGGGAGGGATAATGAGCAGTTCTTC. This encodes CASSVTSGRDNEQFF. Drawing the rest from reference TRBV7-9 and TRBJ2-1, the complete variable domain is DTGVSQNPRHKITKRGQNVTFRCDPISEHNRLYWYRQTLGQGPEFLTYFQNEAQLEKSRLLSDRFSAERPKGSFSTLEIQRTEQGDSAMYLCASSVTSGRDNEQFFGPGTRLTVL.